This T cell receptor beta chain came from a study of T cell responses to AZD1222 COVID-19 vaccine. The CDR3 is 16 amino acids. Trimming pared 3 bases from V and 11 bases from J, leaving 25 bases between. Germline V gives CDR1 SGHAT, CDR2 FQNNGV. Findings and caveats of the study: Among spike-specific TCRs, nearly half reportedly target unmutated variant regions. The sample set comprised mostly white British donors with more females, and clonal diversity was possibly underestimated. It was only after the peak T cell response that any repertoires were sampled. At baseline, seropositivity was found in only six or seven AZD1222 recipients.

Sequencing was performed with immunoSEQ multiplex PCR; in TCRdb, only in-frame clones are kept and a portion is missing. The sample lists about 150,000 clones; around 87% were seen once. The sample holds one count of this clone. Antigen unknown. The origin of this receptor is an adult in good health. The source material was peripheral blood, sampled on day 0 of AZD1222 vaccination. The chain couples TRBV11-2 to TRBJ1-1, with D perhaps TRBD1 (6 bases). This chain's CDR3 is CASSFGTYGTPRLAFF. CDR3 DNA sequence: TGTGCCAGCAGCTTTGGGACTTACGGGACACCCAGGTTGGCTTTCTTT.